This paragraph reports one TCR beta chain. What it recognizes is unknown. The data are from a study of radiation and T cells in renal cell carcinoma. Overall study context: Nephrectomy followed 15 Gy stereotactic body radiation by 4 weeks.

The protocol was immunoSEQ multiplex PCR, while the TCRdb copy is restricted to in-frame clones and leaves out a portion. Of around 64,000 clones listed, over 70% are singletons. This CDR3 has 15 amino acids. Germline CDR1 and CDR2: SGDLS and YYNGEE. Deletions cut 0 bases from V and 4 bases from J, with 13 bases between. Whole-study results and caveats: Without pretreatment biopsies, baseline tumor clonotype presence was undetermined. Top tumor clonotypes rose in blood 2 weeks post-radiation, then contracted.

Stated time point: baseline pretreatment blood. As for treatment: 15 Gy SBRT to primary tumor, nephrectomy 4 weeks later. After SBRT, blood was collected at 2 and 4 weeks, plus baseline. The material sequenced was blood, taken from a patient whose treatment included radiotherapy and nephrectomy. The V call is TRBV9, the J call TRBJ2-5, with D unclear. This TCR derives from a man between 60 and 75 years old with renal cell carcinoma. The CDR3 nucleotides are TGTGCCAGCAGCGTAGAAGGGAAAGAGCGAGAGACCCAGTACTTC. Its protein product is CASSVEGKERETQYF.